The present TCR beta chain was sequenced within a study of blood T cell repertoires in COVID-19. Study at large: PBMCs, B-cell-depleted T cells, or T cells were the source of the cDNA or gDNA that made up the material.

The V end was cut by 3 bases, the J end by 2 bases, with 21 bases between. The CDR3 spans 18 residues. The germline gives CDR1 SGHRS, CDR2 YFSETQ. As originally analysed: By means of reference gene primer amplification, nucleated cell counts were estimated. The data were produced by immunoSEQ multiplex PCR, yet TCRdb's version contains in-frame clones alone and is incomplete. V, J and clone size reflect that table, while D and trimming were determined from the DNA. Of 60,000 to 85,000 clones listed, over 70% are singletons. The V call is TRBV5-1, the J call TRBJ2-1; the D is unclear. The sequence was collected from a man aged 70 or older who had recovered from COVID-19. The material sequenced was peripheral blood. The CDR3 DNA reads TGCGCCAGCAGCTCCATCGGCGAGCGTACCCGACCCTACAATGAGCAGTTCTTC. This gives the protein CASSSIGERTRPYNEQFF.